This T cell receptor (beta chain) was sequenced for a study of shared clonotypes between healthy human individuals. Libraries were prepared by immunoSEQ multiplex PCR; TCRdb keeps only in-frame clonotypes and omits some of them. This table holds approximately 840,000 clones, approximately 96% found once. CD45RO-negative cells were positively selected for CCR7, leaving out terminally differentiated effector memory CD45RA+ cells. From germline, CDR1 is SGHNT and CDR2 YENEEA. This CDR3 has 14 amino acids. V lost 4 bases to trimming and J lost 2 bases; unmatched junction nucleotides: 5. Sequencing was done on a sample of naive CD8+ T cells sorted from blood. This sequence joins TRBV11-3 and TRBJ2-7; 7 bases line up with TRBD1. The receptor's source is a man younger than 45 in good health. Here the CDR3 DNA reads TGTGCCAGCAGCTCGGGGACAGCCCCCTACGAGCAGTACTTC. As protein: CASSSGTAPYEQYF.